This T cell receptor beta chain comes out of a study of blood T cell repertoires in COVID-19. Study background: Spain, Italy and the United States supplied samples that represented acute and convalescent COVID-19.

The participants were between roughly 18 and 89 years old and came from some 25 US areas. Participant reports of clinical history set cohort assignment. This clone was detected a few times. CDR1 and CDR2 from the germline V gene are SGHDN and FVKESK. The CDR3 is 13 residues long. The V end was cut by 0 bases, the J end by 6 bases, with 8 bases between. Here immunoSEQ multiplex PCR was the method, and the copy in TCRdb shows in-frame clones only, minus some. The sample consists of over 350,000 clones, around nine tenths of them appearing once. The sequenced sample consisted of PBMCs or T cells enriched from blood (not recorded which). The receptor's source is a woman aged 18-29 years who had recovered from COVID-19. This sequence joins TRBV14 and TRBJ1-1; no reliable D call. The chain's CDR3 is CASSQDTESEAFF. The CDR3 coding sequence is TGTGCCAGCAGCCAAGATACAGAGTCTGAAGCTTTCTTT.